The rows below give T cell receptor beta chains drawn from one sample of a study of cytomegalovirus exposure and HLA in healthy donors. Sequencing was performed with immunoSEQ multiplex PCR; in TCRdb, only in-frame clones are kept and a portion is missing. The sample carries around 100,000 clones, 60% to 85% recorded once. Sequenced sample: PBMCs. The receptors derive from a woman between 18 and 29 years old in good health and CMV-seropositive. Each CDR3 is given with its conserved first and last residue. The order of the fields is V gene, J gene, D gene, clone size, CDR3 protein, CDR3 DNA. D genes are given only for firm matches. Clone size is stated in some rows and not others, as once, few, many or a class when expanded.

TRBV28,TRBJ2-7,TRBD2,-,CASSLAGVAYEQYF,TGTGCCAGCAGTTTAGCGGGAGTAGCTTACGAGCAGTACTTC
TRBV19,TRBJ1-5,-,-,CASSIGKQDSNQPQHF,TGTGCCAGTAGTATAGGGAAGCAGGATAGCAATCAGCCCCAGCATTTT
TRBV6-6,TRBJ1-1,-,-,CASSYNGGRWTEAFF,TGTGCCAGCAGTTACAACGGGGGGCGATGGACTGAAGCTTTCTTT
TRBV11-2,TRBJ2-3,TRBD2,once,CASSLGPREAFNTQYF,TGTGCCAGCTCCCTAGGTCCGCGGGAGGCTTTCAATACGCAGTATTTT
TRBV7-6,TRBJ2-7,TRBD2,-,CASSLAPGTSGSEQYF,TGTGCCAGCAGCTTAGCCCCCGGGACTAGCGGGAGCGAGCAGTACTTC
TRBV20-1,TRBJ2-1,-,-,CSALAFGEQFF,TGCAGTGCTCTAGCGTTTGGTGAGCAGTTCTTC
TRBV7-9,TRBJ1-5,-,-,CASSLDSSNQPQHF,TGTGCCAGCAGCTTAGACAGCAGCAATCAGCCCCAGCATTTT
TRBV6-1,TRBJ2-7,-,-,CASSEALALSYEQYF,TGTGCCAGCAGTGAAGCCCTAGCCCTATCCTACGAGCAGTACTTC
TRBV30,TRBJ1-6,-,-,CAWNPRSGPSSYNSPLHF,TGTGCCTGGAATCCCCGGAGCGGGCCGAGCTCCTATAATTCACCCCTCCACTTT
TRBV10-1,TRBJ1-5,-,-,CASSASINQPQHF,TGCGCCAGCAGTGCCTCTATCAATCAGCCCCAGCATTTT
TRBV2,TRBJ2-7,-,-,CASSYFPGTSYEQYF,TGTGCCAGCAGTTACTTCCCGGGAACCTCCTACGAGCAGTACTTC
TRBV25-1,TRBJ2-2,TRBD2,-,CASGWSGRTGELFF,TGTGCCAGCGGGTGGAGCGGGAGGACCGGGGAGCTGTTTTTT
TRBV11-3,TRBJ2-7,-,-,CASSSVAFSYEQYF,TGTGCCAGCAGCTCGGTAGCCTTCTCCTACGAGCAGTACTTC
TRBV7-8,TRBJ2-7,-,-,CASSPEDSPGYEQYF,TGTGCCAGCAGCCCAGAAGACAGTCCTGGGTACGAGCAGTACTTC
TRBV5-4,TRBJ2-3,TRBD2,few,CASRAGGFADTQYF,TGTGCCAGCAGAGCGGGAGGGTTCGCAGATACGCAGTATTTT
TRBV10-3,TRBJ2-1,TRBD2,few,CATLAGPSDEQFF,TGTGCCACCTTAGCGGGACCTTCGGATGAGCAGTTCTTC
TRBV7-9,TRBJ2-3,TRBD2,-,CASSLAGGLDTQYF,TGTGCCAGCAGTTTAGCGGGAGGGTTAGATACGCAGTATTTT
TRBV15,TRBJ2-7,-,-,CATSLGLSYEQYF,TGTGCCACCAGCTTGGGACTCTCCTACGAGCAGTACTTC
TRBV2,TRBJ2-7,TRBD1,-,CASSEAPGQSYEQYF,TGTGCCAGCAGTGAAGCCCCGGGACAGTCCTACGAGCAGTACTTC
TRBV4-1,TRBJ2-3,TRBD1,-,CASSQDWQGADTQYF,TGCGCCAGCAGCCAAGATTGGCAGGGGGCGGATACGCAGTATTTT
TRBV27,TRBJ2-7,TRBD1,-,CASSRGTAYEQYF,TGTGCCAGCAGCCGAGGGACAGCCTACGAGCAGTACTTC
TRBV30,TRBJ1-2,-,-,CAWSVAGRHTF,TGTGCCTGGAGTGTCGCAGGGCGGCACACCTTC
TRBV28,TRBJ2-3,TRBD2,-,CASMRTSGSDTQYF,TGTGCCAGCATGCGGACTAGCGGGAGTGATACGCAGTATTTT
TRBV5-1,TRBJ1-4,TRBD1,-,CASSLEGGLGEKLFF,TGCGCCAGCAGCTTAGAAGGGGGCTTGGGTGAAAAACTGTTTTTT
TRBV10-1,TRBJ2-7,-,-,CASTSPRGGRASYEQYF,TGCGCCAGCACCTCCCCAAGGGGGGGGAGGGCCTCCTACGAGCAGTACTTC
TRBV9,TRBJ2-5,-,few,CASSPWDGGGETQYF,TGTGCCAGCAGCCCATGGGACGGCGGAGGGGAGACCCAGTACTTC
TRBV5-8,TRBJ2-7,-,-,CASSLDFGQWSEQYF,TGTGCCAGCAGCTTGGATTTCGGACAGTGGTCCGAGCAGTACTTC
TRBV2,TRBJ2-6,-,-,CASRRTPGANVLTF,TGTGCCAGCAGAAGGACTCCTGGGGCCAACGTCCTGACTTTC
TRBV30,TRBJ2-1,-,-,CARRGLSNEQFF,TGTGCCAGGCGGGGCCTTTCTAATGAGCAGTTCTTC
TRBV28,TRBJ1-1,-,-,CASSLFAEAFF,TGTGCCAGCAGTTTGTTCGCTGAAGCTTTCTTT
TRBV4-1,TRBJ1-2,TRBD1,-,CASSQVPGQGEGYGYTF,TGCGCCAGCAGCCAGGTTCCGGGACAGGGGGAGGGCTATGGCTACACCTTC
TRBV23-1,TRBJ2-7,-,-,CASSQPRQVTYEQYF,TGCGCCAGCAGTCAACCTCGACAGGTAACCTACGAGCAGTACTTC
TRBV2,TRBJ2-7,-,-,CARSHETSYEQYF,TGTGCCAGGTCACACGAAACCTCCTACGAGCAGTACTTC
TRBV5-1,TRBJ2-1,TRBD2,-,CASSLTSGIYNEQFF,TGCGCCAGCAGCTTGACTAGCGGGATATACAATGAGCAGTTCTTC
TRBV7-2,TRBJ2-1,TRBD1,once,CASSLRSWTGTNEQFF,TGTGCCAGCAGCTTACGGTCCTGGACAGGGACAAATGAGCAGTTCTTC
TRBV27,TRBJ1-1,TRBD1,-,CASSLSIGTDRGEAFF,TGTGCCAGCAGTTTATCGATCGGAACAGACAGGGGTGAAGCTTTCTTT
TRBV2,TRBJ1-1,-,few,CASSGGQGYTEAFF,TGTGCCAGCAGTGGTGGGCAGGGTTACACTGAAGCTTTCTTT
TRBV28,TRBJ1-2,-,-,CASSLVLNYGYTF,TGTGCCAGCAGTTTGGTCCTAAACTATGGCTACACCTTC
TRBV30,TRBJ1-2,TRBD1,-,CAGGQDYGYTF,TGTGCCGGTGGACAGGATTATGGCTACACCTTC
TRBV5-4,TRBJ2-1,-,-,CASSPEGLAHEQFF,TGTGCCAGCAGCCCCGAGGGACTGGCCCATGAGCAGTTCTTC
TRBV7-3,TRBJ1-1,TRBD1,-,CASSRQGGTEAFF,TGTGCCAGCAGCCGGCAGGGGGGCACTGAAGCTTTCTTT
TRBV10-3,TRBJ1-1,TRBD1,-,CAITQGTGGSLNTEAFF,TGTGCCATCACTCAAGGGACAGGGGGCTCCCTGAACACTGAAGCTTTCTTT
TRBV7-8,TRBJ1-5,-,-,CASSPGGRDGNQPQHF,TGTGCCAGCAGCCCGGGGGGCAGGGATGGCAATCAGCCCCAGCATTTT
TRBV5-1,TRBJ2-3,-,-,CASSLQGGGTDTQYF,TGCGCCAGCAGCTTACAGGGAGGGGGGACAGATACGCAGTATTTT
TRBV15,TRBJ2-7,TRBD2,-,CATSRDRASGTYAAYF,TGTGCCACCAGCAGAGATCGGGCTAGCGGTACCTACGCTGCGTACTTC
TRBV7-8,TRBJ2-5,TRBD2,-,CASSPGTSGSETQYF,TGTGCCAGCAGCCCGGGGACTAGCGGGAGCGAGACCCAGTACTTC
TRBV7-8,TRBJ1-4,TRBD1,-,CASSLAARQGGHEKLFF,TGTGCCAGCAGCTTAGCTGCCCGACAGGGGGGCCATGAAAAACTGTTTTTT
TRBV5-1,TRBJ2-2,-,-,CASSTRENGELFF,TGCGCCAGCAGCACTCGGGAAAACGGGGAGCTGTTTTTT
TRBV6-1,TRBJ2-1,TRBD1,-,CASSERRDRPYNEQFF,TGTGCCAGCAGTGAGCGCCGGGACAGGCCCTACAATGAGCAGTTCTTC
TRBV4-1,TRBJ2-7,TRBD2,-,CASSHPSGDYEQYF,TGCGCCAGCAGCCATCCTAGCGGGGACTACGAGCAGTACTTC
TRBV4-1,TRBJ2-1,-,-,CASSQDRGARSYNEQFF,TGCGCCAGCAGCCAAGATCGGGGGGCTCGATCCTACAATGAGCAGTTCTTC
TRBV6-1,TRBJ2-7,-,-,CASSESKLRATEQYF,TGTGCCAGCAGTGAAAGCAAGCTGCGGGCGACCGAGCAGTACTTC